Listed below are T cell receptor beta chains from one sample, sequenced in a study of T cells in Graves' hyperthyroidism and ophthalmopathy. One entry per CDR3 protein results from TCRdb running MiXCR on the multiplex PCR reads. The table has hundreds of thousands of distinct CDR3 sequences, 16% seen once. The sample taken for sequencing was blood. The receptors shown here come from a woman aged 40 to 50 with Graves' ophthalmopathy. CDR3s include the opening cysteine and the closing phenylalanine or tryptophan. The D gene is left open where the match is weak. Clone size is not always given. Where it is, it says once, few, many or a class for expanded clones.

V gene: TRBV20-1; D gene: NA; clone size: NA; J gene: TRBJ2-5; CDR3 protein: CSARVPPEAKETQYF; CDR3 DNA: TGCAGTGCTAGAGTTCCCCCAGAGGCCAAAGAGACCCAGTACTTC
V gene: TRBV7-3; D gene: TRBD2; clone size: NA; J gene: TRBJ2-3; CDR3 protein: CASSLRGTSGYARDTQYF; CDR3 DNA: TGTGCCAGCAGCCTAAGGGGGACTAGCGGGTACGCACGGGATACGCAGTATTTT
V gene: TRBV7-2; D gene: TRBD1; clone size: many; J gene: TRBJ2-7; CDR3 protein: CASSKTGYSYEQYF; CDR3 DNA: TGTGCCAGCAGCAAGACAGGGTATTCCTACGAGCAGTACTTC
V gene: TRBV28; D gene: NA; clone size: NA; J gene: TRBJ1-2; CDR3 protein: CASRTGDLYGYTF; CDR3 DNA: TGTGCCAGCAGGACGGGGGACCTTTATGGCTACACCTTC
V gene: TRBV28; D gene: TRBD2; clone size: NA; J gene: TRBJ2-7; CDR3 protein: CASRGSGSSHEQYF; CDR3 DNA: TGTGCCAGCAGAGGGAGCGGGAGTTCCCACGAGCAGTACTTC
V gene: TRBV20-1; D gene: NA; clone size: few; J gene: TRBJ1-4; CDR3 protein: CSAREGGRENEKLFF; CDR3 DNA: TGCAGTGCTAGAGAAGGCGGCAGGGAAAATGAAAAACTGTTTTTT
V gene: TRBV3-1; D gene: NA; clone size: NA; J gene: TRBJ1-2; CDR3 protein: CASSQVPNYGYTF; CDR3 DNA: TGTGCCAGCAGCCAAGTACCTAACTATGGCTACACCTTC
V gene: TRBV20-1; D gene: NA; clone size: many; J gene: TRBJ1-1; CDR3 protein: CSARDLRVSPNTEAFF; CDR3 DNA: TGCAGTGCTAGAGATCTAAGGGTGAGCCCGAACACTGAAGCTTTCTTT
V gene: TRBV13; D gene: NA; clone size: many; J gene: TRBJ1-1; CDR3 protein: CASSLGRWRDTEAFF; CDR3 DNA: TGTGCCAGCAGCTTAGGCCGTTGGAGGGATACTGAAGCTTTCTTT
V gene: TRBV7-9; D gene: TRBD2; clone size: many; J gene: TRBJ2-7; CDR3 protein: CATLLAEGRNEQYF; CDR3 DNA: TGTGCCACCTTACTAGCGGAAGGGAGAAACGAGCAGTACTTC
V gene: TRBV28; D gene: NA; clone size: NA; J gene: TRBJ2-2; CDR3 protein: CASRRGGEGAGELFF; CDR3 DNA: TGTGCCAGCAGGAGAGGGGGGGAAGGGGCCGGGGAGCTGTTTTTT
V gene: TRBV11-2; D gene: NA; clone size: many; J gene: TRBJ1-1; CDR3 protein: CASSSNLGTLNTEAFF; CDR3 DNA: TGTGCCAGCAGCTCAAATTTGGGCACCTTGAACACTGAAGCTTTCTTT
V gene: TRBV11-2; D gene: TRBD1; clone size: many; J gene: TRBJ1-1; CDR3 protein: CASSLQGRVTEAFF; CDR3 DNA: TGTGCCAGCAGCCTACAGGGGAGGGTGACTGAAGCTTTCTTT
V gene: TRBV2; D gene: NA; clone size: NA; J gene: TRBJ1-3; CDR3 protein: CASSGRLVSGNTIYF; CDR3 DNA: TGTGCCAGCAGTGGCCGACTGGTCTCTGGAAACACCATATATTTT
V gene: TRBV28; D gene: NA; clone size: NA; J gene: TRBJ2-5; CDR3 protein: CASSFGGKETQYF; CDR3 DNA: TGTGCCAGCAGTTTCGGGGGAAAAGAGACCCAGTACTTC
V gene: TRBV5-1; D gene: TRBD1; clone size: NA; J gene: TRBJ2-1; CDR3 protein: CASSPGTGGSNEQFF; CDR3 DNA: TGCGCCAGCAGCCCAGGGACAGGGGGTAGCAATGAGCAGTTCTTC
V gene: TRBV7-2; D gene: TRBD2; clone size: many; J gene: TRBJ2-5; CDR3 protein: CASSLGRILTSGRQETQYF; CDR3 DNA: TGTGCCAGCAGCTTAGGTCGTATTTTGACTAGCGGGCGACAAGAGACCCAGTACTTC
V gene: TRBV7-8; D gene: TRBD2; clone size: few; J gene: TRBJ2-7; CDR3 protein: CASMWKPGLVRNEQYF; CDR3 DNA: TGTGCCAGCATGTGGAAGCCGGGACTAGTGAGGAACGAGCAGTACTTC
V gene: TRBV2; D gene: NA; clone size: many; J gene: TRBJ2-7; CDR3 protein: CATGATYEQYF; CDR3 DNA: TGTGCCACAGGGGCCACCTACGAGCAGTACTTC
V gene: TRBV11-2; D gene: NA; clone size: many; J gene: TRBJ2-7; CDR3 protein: CASSLDPGSYEQYF; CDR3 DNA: TGTGCCAGCAGCTTAGACCCGGGTAGCTACGAGCAGTACTTC